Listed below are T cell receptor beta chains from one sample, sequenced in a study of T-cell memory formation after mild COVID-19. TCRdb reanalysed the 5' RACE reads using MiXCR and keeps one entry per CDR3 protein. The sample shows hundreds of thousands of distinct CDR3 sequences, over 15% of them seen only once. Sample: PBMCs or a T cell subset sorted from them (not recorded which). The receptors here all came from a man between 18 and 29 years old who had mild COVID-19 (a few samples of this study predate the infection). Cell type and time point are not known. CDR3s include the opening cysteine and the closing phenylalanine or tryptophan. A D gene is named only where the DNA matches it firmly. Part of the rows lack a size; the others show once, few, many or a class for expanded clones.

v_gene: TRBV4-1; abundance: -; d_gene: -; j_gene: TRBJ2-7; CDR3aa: CASSQRQGGYEQYF; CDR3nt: TGCGCCAGCAGCCAACGCCAGGGGGGTTACGAGCAGTACTTC
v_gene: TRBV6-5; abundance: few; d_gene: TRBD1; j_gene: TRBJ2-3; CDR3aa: CASSYSRGTGGSTDTQYF; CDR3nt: TGTGCCAGCAGTTACTCGAGGGGGACAGGTGGGAGCACAGATACGCAGTATTTT
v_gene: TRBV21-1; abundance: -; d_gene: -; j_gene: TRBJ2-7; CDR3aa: CASTPGQFISYEQYF; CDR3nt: TGTGCCAGCACCCCGGGACAGTTTATCTCCTACGAGCAGTACTTC
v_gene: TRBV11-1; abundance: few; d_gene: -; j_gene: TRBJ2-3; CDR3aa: CASREVTTDTQYF; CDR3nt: TGTGCCAGCAGAGAGGTCACCACAGATACGCAGTATTTT
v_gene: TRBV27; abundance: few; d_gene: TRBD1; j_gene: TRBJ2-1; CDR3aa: CASSSPDRGLYNEQFF; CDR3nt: TGTGCCAGCAGTTCCCCGGACAGGGGGCTTTACAATGAGCAGTTCTTC
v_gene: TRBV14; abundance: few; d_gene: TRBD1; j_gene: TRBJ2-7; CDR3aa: CASSQTGTGSFEQYF; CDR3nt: TGTGCCAGCAGCCAAACCGGGACAGGTTCTTTCGAGCAGTACTTC
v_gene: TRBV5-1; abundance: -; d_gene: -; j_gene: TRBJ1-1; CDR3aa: CASIGLGTEAFF; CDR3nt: TGCGCCAGCATTGGGTTGGGCACTGAAGCTTTCTTT
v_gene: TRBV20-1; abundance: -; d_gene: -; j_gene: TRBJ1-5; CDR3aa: CSARALNQPQHF; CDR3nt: TGCAGTGCCAGGGCCCTCAATCAGCCCCAGCATTTT
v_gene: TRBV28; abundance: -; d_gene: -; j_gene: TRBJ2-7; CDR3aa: CASSFQSGEQYF; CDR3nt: TGTGCCAGCAGTTTCCAGTCGGGCGAGCAGTACTTC
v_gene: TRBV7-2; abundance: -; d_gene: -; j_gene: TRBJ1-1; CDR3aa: CASSSKPTGILFEAFF; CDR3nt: TGTGCCAGCAGTTCTAAACCCACAGGGATCTTGTTTGAAGCTTTCTTT
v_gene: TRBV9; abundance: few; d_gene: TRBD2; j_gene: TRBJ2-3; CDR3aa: CASSPRGRGDTQYF; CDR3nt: TGTGCCAGCAGTCCCCGGGGGAGGGGAGATACGCAGTATTTT
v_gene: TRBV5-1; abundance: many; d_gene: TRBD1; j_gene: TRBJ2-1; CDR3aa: CASSGGQLPRSSYNEQFF; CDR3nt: TGCGCCAGCAGCGGGGGACAGCTACCGAGAAGCTCCTACAATGAGCAGTTCTTC
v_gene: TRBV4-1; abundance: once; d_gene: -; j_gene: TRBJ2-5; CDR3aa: CASTFVQGETQYF; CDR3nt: TGCGCCAGCACGTTCGTGCAGGGAGAGACCCAGTACTTC
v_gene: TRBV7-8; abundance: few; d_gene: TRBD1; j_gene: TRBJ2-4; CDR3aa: CASSLNLGQGNIQYF; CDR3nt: TGTGCCAGCAGCTTGAATCTCGGACAGGGGAACATTCAGTACTTC
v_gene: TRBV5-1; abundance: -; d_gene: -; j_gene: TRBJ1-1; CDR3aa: CASSLPLQGSEAFF; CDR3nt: TGCGCCAGCAGCTTGCCCTTACAGGGATCTGAAGCTTTCTTT
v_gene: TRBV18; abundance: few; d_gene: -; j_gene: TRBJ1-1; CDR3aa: CASSGEMNTEAFF; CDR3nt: TGTGCCAGCTCCGGGGAAATGAACACTGAAGCTTTCTTT
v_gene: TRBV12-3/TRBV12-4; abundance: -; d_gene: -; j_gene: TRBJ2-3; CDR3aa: CASSSRMGSTDTQYF; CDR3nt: TGTGCCAGCAGTTCTCGGATGGGGTCTACAGATACGCAGTATTTT
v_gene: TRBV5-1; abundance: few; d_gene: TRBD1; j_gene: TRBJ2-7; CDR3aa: CASSLGQGHPYEQYF; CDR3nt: TGCGCCAGCAGCCTAGGACAGGGCCATCCCTACGAGCAGTACTTC
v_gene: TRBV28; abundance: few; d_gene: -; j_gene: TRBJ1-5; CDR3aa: CASRQAGTLNQPQHF; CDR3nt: TGTGCCAGCAGACAAGCTGGGACGTTGAATCAGCCCCAGCATTTT
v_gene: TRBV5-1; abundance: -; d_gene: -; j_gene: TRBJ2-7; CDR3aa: CASSLTSPLEEQYF; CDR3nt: TGCGCCAGCAGCTTGACCAGCCCTTTGGAAGAGCAGTACTTC
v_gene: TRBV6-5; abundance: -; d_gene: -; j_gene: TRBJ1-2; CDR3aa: CASSVWGGVSGYTF; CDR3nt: TGTGCCAGCAGCGTCTGGGGGGGCGTTAGTGGCTACACCTTC
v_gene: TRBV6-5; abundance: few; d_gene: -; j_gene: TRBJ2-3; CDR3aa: CASSYWGPDVQDTQYF; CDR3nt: TGTGCCAGCAGTTACTGGGGGCCCGACGTCCAAGATACGCAGTATTTT
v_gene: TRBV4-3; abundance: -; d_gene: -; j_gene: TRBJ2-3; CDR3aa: CASSQDGPRASLQYF; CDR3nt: TGCGCCAGCAGCCAAGATGGCCCCCGGGCTAGCCTGCAGTATTTT
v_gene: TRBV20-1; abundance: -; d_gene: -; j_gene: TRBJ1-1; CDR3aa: CSARVGGLRGTEAFF; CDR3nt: TGCAGTGCTAGAGTCGGGGGTCTCCGCGGCACTGAAGCTTTCTTT
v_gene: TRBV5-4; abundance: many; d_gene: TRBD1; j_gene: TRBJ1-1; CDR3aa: CASTLGAPGGTEAFF; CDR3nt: TGTGCCAGCACCTTAGGCGCCCCAGGGGGGACTGAAGCTTTCTTT
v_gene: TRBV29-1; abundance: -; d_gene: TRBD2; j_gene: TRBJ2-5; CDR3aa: CSVTHAPGGETQYF; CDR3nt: TGCAGCGTGACCCATGCCCCCGGGGGGGAGACCCAGTACTTC
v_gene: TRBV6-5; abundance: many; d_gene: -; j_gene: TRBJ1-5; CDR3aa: CASSPNWVGNQPQHF; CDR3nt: TGTGCCAGCAGCCCCAATTGGGTGGGCAATCAGCCCCAGCATTTT
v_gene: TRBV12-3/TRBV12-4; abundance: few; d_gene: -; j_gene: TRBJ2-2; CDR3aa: CASSFRGARTGELFF; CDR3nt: TGTGCCAGCAGTTTTCGAGGGGCGCGGACCGGGGAGCTGTTTTTT
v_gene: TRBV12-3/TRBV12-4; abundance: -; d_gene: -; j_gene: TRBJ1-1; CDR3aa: CASSLAPLGMEAFF; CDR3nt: TGTGCCAGCAGTTTAGCTCCCCTGGGAATGGAAGCTTTCTTT
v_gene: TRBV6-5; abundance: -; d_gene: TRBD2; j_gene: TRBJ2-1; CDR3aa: CASSYSPAGGNNEQFF; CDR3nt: TGTGCCAGCAGTTACTCACCAGCGGGGGGGAACAATGAGCAGTTCTTC
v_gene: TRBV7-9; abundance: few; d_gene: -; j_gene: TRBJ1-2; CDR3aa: CAKLQGEGGYTF; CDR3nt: TGTGCCAAACTACAGGGAGAGGGCGGCTACACCTTC
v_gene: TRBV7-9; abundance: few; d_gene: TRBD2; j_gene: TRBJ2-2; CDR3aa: CASSRFGGATGELFF; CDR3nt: TGTGCCAGCAGCCGCTTCGGGGGGGCAACCGGGGAGCTGTTTTTT
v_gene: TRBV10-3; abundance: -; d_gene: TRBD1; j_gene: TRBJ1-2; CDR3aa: CAISRTGARYTF; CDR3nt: TGTGCCATCAGCCGGACAGGGGCTCGCTACACCTTC
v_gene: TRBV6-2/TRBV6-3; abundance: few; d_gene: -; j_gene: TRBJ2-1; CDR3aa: CASSYSGARYNEQFF; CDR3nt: TGTGCCAGCAGTTACTCGGGGGCGCGATACAATGAGCAGTTCTTC
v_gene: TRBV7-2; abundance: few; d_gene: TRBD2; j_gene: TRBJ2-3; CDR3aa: CASSLNSGGAMGDTQYF; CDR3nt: TGTGCCAGCAGCTTGAATAGCGGGGGGGCGATGGGGGATACGCAGTATTTT
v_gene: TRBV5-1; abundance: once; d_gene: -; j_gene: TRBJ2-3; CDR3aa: CASFRGKGMTDTQYF; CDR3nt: TGCGCCAGCTTCCGGGGGAAGGGGATGACAGATACGCAGTATTTT
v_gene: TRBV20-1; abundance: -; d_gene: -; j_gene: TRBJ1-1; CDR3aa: CSARDPGTMTEAFF; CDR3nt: TGCAGTGCTAGAGACCCCGGGACGATGACTGAAGCTTTCTTT
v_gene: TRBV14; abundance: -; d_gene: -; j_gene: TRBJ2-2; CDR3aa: CASSQQLTGELFF; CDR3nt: TGTGCCAGCAGCCAACAGCTGACCGGGGAGCTGTTTTTT
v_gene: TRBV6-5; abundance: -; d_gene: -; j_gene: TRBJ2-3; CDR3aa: CASSYGQGTPTDTQYF; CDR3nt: TGTGCCAGCAGTTACGGTCAGGGCACCCCGACAGATACGCAGTATTTT
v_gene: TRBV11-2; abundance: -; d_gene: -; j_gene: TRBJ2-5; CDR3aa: CASSSGSTGETQYF; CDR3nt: TGTGCCAGCAGCTCTGGGTCTACCGGAGAGACCCAGTACTTC
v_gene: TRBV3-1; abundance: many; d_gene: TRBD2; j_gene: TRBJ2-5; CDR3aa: CASSQDARFAGEETQYF; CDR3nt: TGTGCCAGCAGCCAAGACGCAAGATTTGCGGGAGAAGAGACCCAGTACTTC
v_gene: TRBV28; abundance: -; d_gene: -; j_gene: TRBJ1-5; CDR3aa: CASRDGGNQPQHF; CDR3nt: TGTGCCAGCAGGGACGGGGGCAATCAGCCCCAGCATTTT
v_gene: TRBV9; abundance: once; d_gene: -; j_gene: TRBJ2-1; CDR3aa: CASSVVGLAHNEQFF; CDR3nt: TGTGCCAGCAGCGTAGTTGGGTTGGCCCACAATGAGCAGTTCTTC
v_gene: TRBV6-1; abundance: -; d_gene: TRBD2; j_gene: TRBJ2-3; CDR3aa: CASSAAGGNTQYF; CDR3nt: TGTGCCAGCAGTGCGGCGGGGGGGAATACGCAGTATTTT
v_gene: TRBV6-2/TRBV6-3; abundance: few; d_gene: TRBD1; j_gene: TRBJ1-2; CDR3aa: CASSRDSASYTF; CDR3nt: TGTGCCAGCAGCCGGGACAGCGCAAGCTACACCTTC
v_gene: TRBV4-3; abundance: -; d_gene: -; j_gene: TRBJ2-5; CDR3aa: CASSPFFSGVRQETQYF; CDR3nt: TGCGCCAGCAGCCCCTTTTTCTCGGGGGTAAGACAAGAGACCCAGTACTTC
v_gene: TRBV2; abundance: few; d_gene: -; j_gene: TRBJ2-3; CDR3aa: CASSERGTSTDTQYF; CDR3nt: TGTGCCAGCAGTGAAAGGGGGACTAGCACAGATACGCAGTATTTT
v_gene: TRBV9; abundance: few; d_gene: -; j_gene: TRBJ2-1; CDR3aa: CASSVEGSYNEQFF; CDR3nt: TGTGCCAGCAGCGTAGAAGGGTCCTACAATGAGCAGTTCTTC
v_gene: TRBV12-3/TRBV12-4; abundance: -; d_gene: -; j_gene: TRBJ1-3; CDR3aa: CASSFQGGGTIYF; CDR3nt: TGTGCCAGCAGTTTCCAGGGCGGTGGTACCATATATTTT
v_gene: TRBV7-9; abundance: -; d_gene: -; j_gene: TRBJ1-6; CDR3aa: CASSYETTGNSPLHF; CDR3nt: TGTGCCAGCAGCTACGAAACGACAGGAAATTCACCCCTCCACTTT
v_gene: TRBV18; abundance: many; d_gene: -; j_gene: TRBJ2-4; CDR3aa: CASSPPGPQVAKNIQYF; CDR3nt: TGTGCCAGCTCACCACCGGGCCCACAAGTAGCCAAAAACATTCAGTACTTC
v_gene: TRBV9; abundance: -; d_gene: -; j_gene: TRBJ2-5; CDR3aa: CASSVGDRVGQETQYF; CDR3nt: TGTGCCAGCAGCGTAGGGGACCGGGTGGGCCAAGAGACCCAGTACTTC
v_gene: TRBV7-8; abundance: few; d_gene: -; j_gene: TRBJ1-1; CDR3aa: CASSLDHDSRYTEAFF; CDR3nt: TGTGCCAGCAGCTTAGATCATGACAGCAGATACACTGAAGCTTTCTTT
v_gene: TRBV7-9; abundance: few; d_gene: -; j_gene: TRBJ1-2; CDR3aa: CASSLEKVSSYGYTF; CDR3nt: TGTGCCAGCAGCTTAGAAAAGGTTTCCTCCTATGGCTACACCTTC
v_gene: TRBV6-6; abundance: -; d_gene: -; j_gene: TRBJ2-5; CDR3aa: CASSQSREGTQYF; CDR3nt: TGTGCCAGCAGTCAATCCAGGGAGGGGACACAGTACTTC
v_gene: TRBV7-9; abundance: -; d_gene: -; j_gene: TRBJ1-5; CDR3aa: CASSPGSVPLNQPQHF; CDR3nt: TGTGCCAGCAGCCCAGGCAGTGTCCCTCTCAATCAGCCCCAGCATTTT
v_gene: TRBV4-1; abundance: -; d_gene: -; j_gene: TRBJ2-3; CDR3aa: CASRTADTQYF; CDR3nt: TGCGCCAGCAGGACTGCAGATACGCAGTATTTT
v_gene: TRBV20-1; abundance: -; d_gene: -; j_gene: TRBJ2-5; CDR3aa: CSARDLQVGQETQYF; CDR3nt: TGCAGTGCTAGAGATCTTCAAGTTGGGCAAGAGACCCAGTACTTC